This paragraph covers one T cell receptor (beta chain) sequence. Per the original methods: Estimates of nucleated cell counts were drawn from the amplification of reference gene primers. The data were produced by immunoSEQ multiplex PCR, yet TCRdb's version contains in-frame clones alone and is incomplete. That table gives V, J and clone size, and the DNA gave D and trimming. This table holds just under 150,000 clones, 87% found once. The sample originates from a study of blood T cell repertoires in COVID-19. Study-level background: COVID-19 samples, acute and convalescent, were from the United States, Italy and Spain. Sources were T cells, B-cell-depleted T cells, or PBMCs; the material itself was cDNA or gDNA.

V shed 5 bases, J shed 2 bases, and the junction held 8 bases outside the gene matches. The CDR3 has 17 amino acids. CDR1 and CDR2 from the germline V gene are LNHDA and SQIVND (reference sequence). The clonotype originates from a woman aged 45 to 65 with acute or convalescent COVID-19. The J gene is TRBJ2-1, the V gene TRBV19, with 11 bases aligning to TRBD2. Sequenced: peripheral blood. CDR3 nucleotide sequence: TGTGCCAGTAGTCCGAACCTAGCGGGGGGCCCCTACAATGAGCAGTTCTTC. The encoded protein is CASSPNLAGGPYNEQFF.